The 20 T cell receptor beta chains in this list originate from one sample, sequenced in a study of CXCR3-negative and CXCR3-positive naive CD8 T cells (dated by TCRdb to the late 2010s). Here is what the overall study found, with its caveats: Compared with CXCR3-negative naive cells, CXCR3-positive naive cells had TRB CDR3s with higher hydrophobicity (lower Kidera factor 4), lower energy, and higher strength and volume indices.

TCRdb records NextSeq 550 as the sequencer. The Human TCR Profiling Kit (MiLaboratory) was used to make UMI-labeled 5' RACE TRB cDNA libraries. Following TCRdb reprocessing, every CDR3 protein sequence forms one entry, and DNA is not provided. The sample's table lists a count of 85,000 to 120,000 distinct CDR3 sequences. In total, the top ten clones hold more than 0.3% of the sample. The antigens for these receptors are not known. The sample consisted of naive CXCR3+ CD8+ T cells from blood. Sample cell subset or site, as interpreted from the label and publication: CD45RO-CCR7+CD27+CD95- naive CD8+ T cells expressing CXCR3 (TNR3+). All receptors derive from a human donor in good health. Some clones in this sample may be carry-over from other donors' samples.

V usage is TRBV6-6 and J usage is TRBJ2-3; TCRdb outputs TRBD1, but without DNA this stays unchecked. This CDR3 has 13 amino acids. Germline CDR1 is MNHNY and CDR2 is SVGAGI (reference sequence). The CDR3 loop reads CASAEDSSYTQYF.

The chain joins TRBV7-9 to TRBJ1-2; TCRdb names TRBD1, which stays unverified in the absence of DNA. This CDR3 is 14 amino acids long. CDR1 and CDR2 (germline): SEHNR, FQNEAQ (reference sequence). The CDR3 region is CASTFPAGESVYTF. The complete variable domain, with remaining parts taken from reference TRBV7-9 and TRBJ1-2, reads DTGVSQNPRHKITKRGQNVTFRCDPISEHNRLYWYRQTLGQGPEFLTYFQNEAQLEKSRLLSDRFSAERPKGSFSTLEIQRTEQGDSAMYLCASTFPAGESVYTFGSGTRLTVV.

This rearrangement joins TRBV5-1 to TRBJ2-4; TCRdb names TRBD1, which stays unverified in the absence of DNA. CDR3 length: 13 residues. The germline V gene encodes CDR1 SGHRS and CDR2 YFSETQ. CDR3 loop: CASSRTGGDIQYF.

V is TRBV11-2 and J is TRBJ1-6. CDR1 and CDR2 from the germline V gene are SGHAT and FQNNGV. This CDR3 region has 17 residues. The CDR3 region is CASSLGQVPYHNSPLHF.

The chain couples TRBV29-1 to TRBJ2-3; the TCRdb D gene call, TRBD1, has no DNA to confirm it. Germline CDR1 and CDR2: SQVTM and ANQGSEA. This CDR3 spans 13 amino acids. The CDR3 region is CSVGPRGTDTQYF.

The chain's CDR3 is CATSRDLGLGETQYF. The chain joins TRBV15 to TRBJ2-7. This CDR3 has 15 amino acids. Germline V gives CDR1 LNHNV, CDR2 YYDKDF (reference sequence).

The CDR3 loop reads CASSLSSEETQYF. The chain is built from TRBV7-7 and TRBJ2-5. In germline, CDR1 is SSHAT, CDR2 FNYEAQ (reference sequence). The CDR3 has 13 amino acids.

This chain uses TRBV4-3 with TRBJ2-7; with no DNA, the TCRdb D assignment of TRBD2 cannot be verified. The CDR3 length is 15 residues. Germline values: CDR1 LGHNA, CDR2 YSLEER. The CDR3 is CASSQDWASPYEQYF.

The chain recombines TRBV13 with TRBJ2-5; no DNA is available, so the TRBD2 call from TCRdb remains unchecked. The CDR3 length is 17 residues. Germline CDR1 reads PRHDT; CDR2 reads FYEKMQ (reference sequence). The chain's CDR3 is CASSSRLAGDKRETQYF.

The CDR3 sequence: CASSLLLGLAGKPYEQYF. The rearrangement links TRBV4-3 to TRBJ2-7; TCRdb indicates TRBD2, and absent DNA this call remains unverified. The CDR3 is 18 residues long. Germline V CDR1 and CDR2: LGHNA, YSLEER.

This chain links TRBV7-9 with TRBJ1-1. The CDR3 loop spans 14 amino acids. In germline, CDR1 is SEHNR, CDR2 FQNEAQ (reference sequence). The CDR3 sequence is CASKPQQRNTEAFF.

CDR3 amino acids: CASSVRPERPRDEQFF. The chain recombines TRBV2 with TRBJ2-1; TCRdb's D gene call, TRBD2, goes unchecked for lack of DNA. The CDR3 extends over 16 amino acids. CDR1 and CDR2 (germline): SNHLY, FYNNEI.

The rearrangement uses TRBV5-1 and TRBJ2-3; the TCRdb call, TRBD2, lacks DNA for checking. CDR1 SGHRS and CDR2 YFSETQ come from the germline V gene. CDR3 length equals 15 residues. The CDR3 spells CAGSSGLAEGDTQYF.

This rearrangement joins TRBV7-9 to TRBJ2-7; TCRdb gives TRBD1 as the D gene, but with no DNA this cannot be confirmed. Germline V gives CDR1 SEHNR, CDR2 FQNEAQ (reference sequence). CDR3 length: 15 amino acids. This chain's CDR3 is CASSSIGPDSYEQYF.

The chain uses TRBV5-1 and TRBJ1-2. Germline V gene sequence: CDR1 SGHRS, CDR2 YFSETQ. The CDR3 contains 13 residues. This CDR3 is CASSLDRGSGYTF.

The genes are TRBV29-1 and TRBJ2-7. The CDR3 is 13 amino acids. From germline, CDR1 is SQVTM and CDR2 ANQGSEA. This CDR3 reads CSVAGPTTYEQYF.

The rearrangement uses TRBV29-1 and TRBJ2-6. In germline, CDR1 is SQVTM, CDR2 ANQGSEA. CDR3 length: 14 residues. The CDR3 loop is CSVASGSGANVLTF. Variable domain in full (rest from reference TRBV29-1 and TRBJ2-6): SAVISQKPSRDICQRGTSLTIQCQVDSQVTMMFWYRQQPGQSLTLIATANQGSEATYESGFVIDKFPISRPNLTFSTLTVSNMSPEDSSIYLCSVASGSGANVLTFGAGSRLTVL.

The chain joins TRBV6-2 or TRBV6-3 to TRBJ2-1; TCRdb proposes TRBD1, but this gene call is untestable without DNA. The germline V gene has CDR1 MNHEY and CDR2 SVGEGT. The CDR3 runs 18 residues. The CDR3 sequence: CATRPGQQVSGILNEQFF.

The chain employs TRBV10-3 and TRBJ2-7. The CDR3 has 13 residues. CDR1 is ENHRY and CDR2 is SYGVKD in the germline V gene. The CDR3 reads CAISESLTYEQYF.

The chain uses TRBV7-9 and TRBJ2-7. The CDR3 contains 11 residues. CDR1 is SEHNR and CDR2 is FQNEAQ in the germline V gene (reference sequence). CDR3 region: CASSLLLEQYF.